This record looks at one T cell receptor (beta chain) sequence and its context. Its specificity is not known. The sample is drawn from a study of cytomegalovirus exposure and HLA in healthy donors. Broader study findings: Only CMV serostatus was available as immune exposure information. Later genetic work tied a missense DCLRE1C variant to beta-chain V and J trimming. Productive status was seen about 90% or about 30% of the time for most TCR beta V segments in an earlier analysis. The study designated around 150 TCR beta chains cytomegalovirus-associated.

The PCR ran on 60 Vbeta and 13 Jbeta primers. Sequencing used immunoSEQ multiplex PCR; TCRdb keeps in-frame clones, though not all of them. This sample yields roughly 190,000 clones, of which more than 75% are seen a single time; around 2.8% belongs to the top ten. CDR3 length equals 13 residues. CDR1 SQVTM and CDR2 ANQGSEA come from the germline V gene. The V segment lost 7 bases and the J segment 2 bases; nucleotides outside the gene matches: 4. The sequenced material came from PBMCs. The chain has TRBV29-1 and TRBJ1-5, with 8 bases fitting TRBD1. The clonotype comes from a woman between 45 and 65 years old in good health and CMV-seropositive. The CDR3 region is CSAGTGRNQPQHF. For the CDR3, the DNA is TGCAGCGCCGGGACAGGTCGCAATCAGCCCCAGCATTTT.